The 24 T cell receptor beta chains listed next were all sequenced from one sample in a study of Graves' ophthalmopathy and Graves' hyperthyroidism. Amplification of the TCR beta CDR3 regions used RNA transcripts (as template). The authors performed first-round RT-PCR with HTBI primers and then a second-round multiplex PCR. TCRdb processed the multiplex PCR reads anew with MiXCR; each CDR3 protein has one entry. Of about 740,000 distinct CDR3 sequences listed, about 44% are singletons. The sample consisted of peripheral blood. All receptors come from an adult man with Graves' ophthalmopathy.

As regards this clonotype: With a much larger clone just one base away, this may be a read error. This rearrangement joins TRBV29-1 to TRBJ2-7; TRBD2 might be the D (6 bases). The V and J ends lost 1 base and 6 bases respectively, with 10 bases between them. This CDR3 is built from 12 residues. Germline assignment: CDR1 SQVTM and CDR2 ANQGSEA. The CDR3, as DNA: TGCAGCGTTGAAGGGCTGGGGGGCGAGCAGTACTTC. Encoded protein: CSVEGLGGEQYF.

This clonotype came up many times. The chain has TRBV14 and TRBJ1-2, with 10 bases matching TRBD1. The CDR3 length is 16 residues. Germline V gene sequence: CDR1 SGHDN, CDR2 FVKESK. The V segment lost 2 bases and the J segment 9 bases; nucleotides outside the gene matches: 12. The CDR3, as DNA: TGTGCCAGCAGCCAACTACTGGGGACAGGGGATACCAGCTACACCTTC. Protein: CASSQLLGTGDTSYTF.

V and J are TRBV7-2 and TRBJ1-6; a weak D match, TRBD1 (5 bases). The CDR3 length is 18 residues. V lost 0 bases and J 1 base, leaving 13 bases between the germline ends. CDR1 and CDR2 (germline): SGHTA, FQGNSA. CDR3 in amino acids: CASSLAKGFESYNSPLHF. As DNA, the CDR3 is TGTGCCAGCAGCTTAGCGAAGGGGTTCGAATCCTATAATTCACCCCTCCACTTT.

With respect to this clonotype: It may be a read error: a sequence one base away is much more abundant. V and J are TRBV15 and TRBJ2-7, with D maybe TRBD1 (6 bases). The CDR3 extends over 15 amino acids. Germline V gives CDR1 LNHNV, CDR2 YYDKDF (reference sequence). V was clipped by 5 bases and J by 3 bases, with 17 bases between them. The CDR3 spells CATSGQQGLGYEQYF. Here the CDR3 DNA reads TGTGCCACCAGCGGCCAACAGGGTTTGGGCTACGAGCAGTACTTC.

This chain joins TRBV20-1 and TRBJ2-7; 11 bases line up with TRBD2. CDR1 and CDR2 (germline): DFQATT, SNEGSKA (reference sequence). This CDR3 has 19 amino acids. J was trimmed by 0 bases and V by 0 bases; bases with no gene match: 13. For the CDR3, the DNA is TGCAGTGCTAGAGATCTAGGGACTAGCGGCTCCCCCAGCTCCTACGAGCAGTACTTC. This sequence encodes CSARDLGTSGSPSSYEQYF.

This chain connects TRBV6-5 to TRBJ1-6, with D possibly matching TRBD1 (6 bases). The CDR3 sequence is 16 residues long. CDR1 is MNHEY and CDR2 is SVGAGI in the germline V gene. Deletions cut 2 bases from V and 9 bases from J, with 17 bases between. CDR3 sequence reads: CASSYRGQSKGSPLHF. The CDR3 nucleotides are TGTGCCAGCAGTTACCGAGGACAGAGCAAAGGTTCACCCCTCCACTTT.

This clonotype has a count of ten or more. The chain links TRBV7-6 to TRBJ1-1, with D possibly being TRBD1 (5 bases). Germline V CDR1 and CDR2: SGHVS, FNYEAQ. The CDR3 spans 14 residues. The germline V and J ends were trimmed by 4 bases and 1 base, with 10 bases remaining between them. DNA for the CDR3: TGTGCCAGCAGCTCCGGTGGGGGGAACACTGAAGCTTTCTTT. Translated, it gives CASSSGGGNTEAFF.

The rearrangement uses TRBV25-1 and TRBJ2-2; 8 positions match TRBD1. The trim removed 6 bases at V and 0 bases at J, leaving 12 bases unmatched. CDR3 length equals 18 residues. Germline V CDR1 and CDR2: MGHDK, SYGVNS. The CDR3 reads CASSPDLGTGANTGELFF. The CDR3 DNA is TGTGCCAGCAGCCCCGACCTGGGGACAGGTGCGAACACCGGGGAGCTGTTTTTT. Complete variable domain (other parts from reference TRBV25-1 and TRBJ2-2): EADIYQTPRYLVIGTGKKITLECSQTMGHDKMYWYQQDPGMELHLIHYSYGVNSTEKGDLSSESTVSRIRTEHFPLTLESARPSHTSQYLCASSPDLGTGANTGELFFGEGSRLTVL.

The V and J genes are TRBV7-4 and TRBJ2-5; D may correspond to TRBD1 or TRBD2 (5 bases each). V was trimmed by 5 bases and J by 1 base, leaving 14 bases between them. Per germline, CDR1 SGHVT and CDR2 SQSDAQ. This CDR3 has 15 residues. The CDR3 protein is CASSTGAGSQETQYF. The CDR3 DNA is TGTGCCAGCAGCACCGGGGCGGGCTCCCAAGAGACCCAGTACTTC.

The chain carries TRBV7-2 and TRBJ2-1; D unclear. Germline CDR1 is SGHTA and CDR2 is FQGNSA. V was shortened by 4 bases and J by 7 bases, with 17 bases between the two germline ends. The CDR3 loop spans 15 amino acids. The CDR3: CASSSAPSRANEQFF. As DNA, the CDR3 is TGTGCCAGCAGCTCGGCTCCTTCCCGGGCTAATGAGCAGTTCTTC.

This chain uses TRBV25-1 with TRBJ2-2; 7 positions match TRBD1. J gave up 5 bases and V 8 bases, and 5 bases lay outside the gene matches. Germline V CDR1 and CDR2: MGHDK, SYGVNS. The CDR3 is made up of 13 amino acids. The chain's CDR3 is CASQGGGTGELFF. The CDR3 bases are TGTGCCAGCCAAGGGGGCGGAACCGGGGAGCTGTTTTTT.

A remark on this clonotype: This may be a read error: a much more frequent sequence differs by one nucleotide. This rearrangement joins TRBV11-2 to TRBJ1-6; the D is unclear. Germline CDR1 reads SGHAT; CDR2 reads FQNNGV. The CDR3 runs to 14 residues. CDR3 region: CSSSQQGRNSPLHF. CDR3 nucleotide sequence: TGTTCCAGCAGCCAGCAAGGGCGTAATTCACCCCTCCACTTT.

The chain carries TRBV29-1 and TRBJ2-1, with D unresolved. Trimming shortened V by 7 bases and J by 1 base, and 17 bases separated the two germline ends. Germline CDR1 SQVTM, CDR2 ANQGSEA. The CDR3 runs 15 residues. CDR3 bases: TGCAGCGCACGAGGTTACGCCGGGTCCTACAATGAGCAGTTCTTC. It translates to CSARGYAGSYNEQFF.

The CDR3 spells CASSLTPQGGQPQHF. The CDR3 bases are TGTGCCAGCAGCTTAACTCCCCAGGGGGGTCAGCCCCAGCATTTT. This chain joins TRBV2 and TRBJ1-5; 7 positions agree with TRBD1. J gave up 6 bases and V 6 bases, and 11 bases lay outside the gene matches. Germline values: CDR1 SNHLY, CDR2 FYNNEI. The CDR3 has 15 residues.

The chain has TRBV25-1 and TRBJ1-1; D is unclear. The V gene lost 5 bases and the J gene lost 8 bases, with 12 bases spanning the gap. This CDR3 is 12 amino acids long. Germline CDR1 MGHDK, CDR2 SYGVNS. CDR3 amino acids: CASSLRRTEAFF. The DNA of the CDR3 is TGTGCCAGCAGTTTGCGACGTACGGAAGCTTTCTTT. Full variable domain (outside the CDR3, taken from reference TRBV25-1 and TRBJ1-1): EADIYQTPRYLVIGTGKKITLECSQTMGHDKMYWYQQDPGMELHLIHYSYGVNSTEKGDLSSESTVSRIRTEHFPLTLESARPSHTSQYLCASSLRRTEAFFGQGTRLTVV.

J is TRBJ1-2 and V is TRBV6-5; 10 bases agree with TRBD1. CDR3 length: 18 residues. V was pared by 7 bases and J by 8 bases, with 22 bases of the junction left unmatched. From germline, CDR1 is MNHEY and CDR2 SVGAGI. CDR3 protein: CASMSDRTGGWSRVGYTF. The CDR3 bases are TGTGCCAGCATGTCAGATCGGACAGGGGGATGGTCGCGTGTAGGCTACACCTTC.

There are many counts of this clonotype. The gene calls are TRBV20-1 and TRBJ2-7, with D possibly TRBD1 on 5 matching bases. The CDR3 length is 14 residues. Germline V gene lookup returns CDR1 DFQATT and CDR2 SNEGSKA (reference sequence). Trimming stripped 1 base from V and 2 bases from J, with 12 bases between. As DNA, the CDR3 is TGCAGTGCTAGAGGACAGTCCGACCCCTACGAGCAGTACTTC. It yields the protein CSARGQSDPYEQYF.

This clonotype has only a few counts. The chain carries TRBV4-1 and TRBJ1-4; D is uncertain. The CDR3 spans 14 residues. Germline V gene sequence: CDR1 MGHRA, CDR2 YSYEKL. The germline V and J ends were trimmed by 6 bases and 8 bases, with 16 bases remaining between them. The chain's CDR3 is CASSQSGAGEKLFF. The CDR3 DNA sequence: TGCGCCAGCAGTCAGTCCGGAGCAGGAGAAAAACTGTTTTTT.

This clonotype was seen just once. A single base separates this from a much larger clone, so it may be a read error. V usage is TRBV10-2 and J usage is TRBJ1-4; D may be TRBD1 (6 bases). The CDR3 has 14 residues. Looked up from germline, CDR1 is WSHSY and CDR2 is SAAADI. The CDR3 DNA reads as TGCGTCAGCAGTGACCGGGGGCTATATGAAAAACTGTTTTTT. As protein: CVSSDRGLYEKLFF.

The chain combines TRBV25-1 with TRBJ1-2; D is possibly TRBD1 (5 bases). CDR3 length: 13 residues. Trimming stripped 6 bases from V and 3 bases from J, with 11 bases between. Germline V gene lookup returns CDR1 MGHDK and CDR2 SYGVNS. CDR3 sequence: CASSSTVHYGYTF. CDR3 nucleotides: TGTGCCAGCAGCTCGACAGTACACTATGGCTACACCTTC.

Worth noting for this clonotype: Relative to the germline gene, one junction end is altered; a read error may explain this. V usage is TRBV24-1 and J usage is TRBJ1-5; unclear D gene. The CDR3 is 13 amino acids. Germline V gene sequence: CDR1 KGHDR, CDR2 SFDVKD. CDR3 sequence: CASSEYLRQPQHF. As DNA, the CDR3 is TGTGCCAGCAGTGAATATCTGCGCCAGCCCCAGCATTTT.

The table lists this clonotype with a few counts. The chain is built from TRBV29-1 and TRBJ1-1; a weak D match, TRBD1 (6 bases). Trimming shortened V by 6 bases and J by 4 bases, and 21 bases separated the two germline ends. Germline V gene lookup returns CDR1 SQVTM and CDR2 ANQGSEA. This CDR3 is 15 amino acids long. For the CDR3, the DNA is TGCAGCGTACATACGTTGGGGGGCTTATTCACTGAAGCTTTCTTT. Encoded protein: CSVHTLGGLFTEAFF.

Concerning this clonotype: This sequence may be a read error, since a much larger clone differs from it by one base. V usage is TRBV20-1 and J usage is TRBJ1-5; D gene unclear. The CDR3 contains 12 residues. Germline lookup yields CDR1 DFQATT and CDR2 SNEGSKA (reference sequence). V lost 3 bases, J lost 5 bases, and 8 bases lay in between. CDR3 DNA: TGCAGTGCTAGTACCCCTGATCAGCCCCAGCATTTT. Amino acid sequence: CSASTPDQPQHF.

CDR3 in DNA: TGTGCCAGCAGATGGGATTACGAGCAGTACTTC. Its translation: CASRWDYEQYF. The rearrangement uses TRBV2 and TRBJ2-7; D is uncertain. This CDR3 contains 11 residues. V shed 6 bases and J shed 4 bases, with 7 bases lying between them. Germline CDR1 is SNHLY and CDR2 is FYNNEI.